Listed here are 18 T cell receptor beta chains from one sample, sequenced in a study of blood T cell repertoires in COVID-19. Sequenced by immunoSEQ multiplex PCR; TCRdb stores in-frame clones only, minus some. The table lists about 260,000 clones, 75% to 90% of them singletons, with roughly 1.6% in the top ten. Input material: peripheral blood. The receptor set was obtained from a woman between 35 and 50 years old who had recovered from COVID-19.

V and J are TRBV29-1 and TRBJ2-5; TRBD2 matches at 7 bases. The ends lost 4 bases at V and 3 bases at J; junction bases unmatched: 5. This CDR3 comprises 13 residues. Germline CDR1 is SQVTM and CDR2 is ANQGSEA. The CDR3 sequence: CSVAWLAEETQYF. CDR3 bases: TGCAGCGTTGCCTGGCTAGCGGAAGAGACCCAGTACTTC.

The chain employs TRBV18 and TRBJ2-3, with D perhaps TRBD2 (7 bases). This CDR3 contains 14 residues. Germline V CDR1 and CDR2: KGHSH, LQKENI. V lost 3 bases and J 3 bases, leaving 10 bases between the germline ends. Here the CDR3 DNA reads TGTGCCAGCTCACCGGGGGGGCGGACAGATACGCAGTATTTT. It yields the protein CASSPGGRTDTQYF.

The chain has TRBV5-6 and TRBJ2-5, with 8 positions matching TRBD2. J lost 4 bases, V lost 4 bases, and 9 bases had no gene match. The CDR3 consists of 15 residues. The germline V gene has CDR1 SGHDT and CDR2 YYEEEE. The CDR3 sequence is CASSPPAGGGETQYF. CDR3 bases: TGTGCCAGCAGCCCCCCGGCGGGGGGCGGAGAGACCCAGTACTTC.

This clone was counted a few times. The chain employs TRBV5-8 and TRBJ1-6, with 11 positions matching TRBD1. Germline V gene sequence: CDR1 SGHTS, CDR2 YDEGEE. J lost 9 bases, V lost 5 bases, and 4 bases had no gene match. This CDR3 region has 14 residues. CDR3 DNA sequence: TGTGCCAGCAGGGATGGACAGGGGGCTTCACCCCTCCACTTT. The encoded protein is CASRDGQGASPLHF.

The chain carries TRBV28 and TRBJ2-1, with a tentative D call TRBD1 (6 bases). Trimming shortened V by 5 bases and J by 4 bases, and 30 bases separated the two germline ends. There are 20 residues in the CDR3. CDR1 and CDR2 (germline): MDHEN, SYDVKM. The CDR3 is CASSPLVPGVRGAVYNEQFF. CDR3 in DNA: TGTGCCAGCAGTCCCCTGGTCCCAGGGGTCCGTGGGGCGGTATACAATGAGCAGTTCTTC.

This clone was counted many times. The chain combines TRBV9 with TRBJ1-1; D is unclear. V lost 1 base, J lost 7 bases, and 20 bases lay in between. The CDR3 runs to 16 residues. Germline V gene lookup returns CDR1 SGDLS and CDR2 YYNGEE. CDR3 region: CASSVFEQPSNFEAFF. CDR3 sequence (DNA): TGTGCCAGCAGCGTATTCGAACAGCCCTCGAACTTTGAAGCTTTCTTT.

The chain carries TRBV19 and TRBJ2-5; 10 bases align to TRBD2. The germline V gene has CDR1 LNHDA and CDR2 SQIVND (reference sequence). The CDR3 totals 15 residues. J was trimmed by 2 bases and V by 5 bases; bases with no gene match: 5. CDR3 DNA: TGTGCCAGTAGTGCTTCACTAGCGGGGCAAGAGACCCAGTACTTC. It translates to CASSASLAGQETQYF.

The V gene is TRBV18, the J gene TRBJ1-2, with D uncertain. The CDR3 is 11 residues long. The germline V gene has CDR1 KGHSH and CDR2 LQKENI. V was trimmed by 6 bases and J by 3 bases, leaving 5 bases between them. The CDR3 loop is CASSPDYGYTF. CDR3 bases: TGTGCCAGCTCCCCGGACTATGGCTACACCTTC. The full variable domain, its missing parts supplied by reference TRBV18 and TRBJ1-2, is NAGVMQNPRHLVRRRGQEARLRCSPMKGHSHVYWYRQLPEEGLKFMVYLQKENIIDESGMPKERFSAEFPKEGPSILRIQQVVRGDSAAYFCASSPDYGYTFGSGTRLTVV.

The chain combines TRBV2 with TRBJ2-3; 10 nucleotides align to TRBD2. The CDR3 has 14 amino acids. CDR1 and CDR2 from the germline V gene are SNHLY and FYNNEI. The ends lost 7 bases at V and 6 bases at J; junction bases unmatched: 7. CDR3 sequence reads: CASTRAGGRDTQYF. In nucleotides, the CDR3 is TGTGCCAGCACCAGAGCGGGGGGGCGGGATACGCAGTATTTT.

This chain uses TRBV9 with TRBJ2-3; D remains unclear. V shed 0 bases and J shed 4 bases, with 9 bases lying between them. The CDR3 is 14 amino acids. The V gene's germline CDR1 is SGDLS and CDR2 YYNGEE. The CDR3 loop is CASSVVERPDTQYF. CDR3 in DNA: TGTGCCAGCAGCGTAGTGGAGCGCCCAGATACGCAGTATTTT.

This rearrangement joins TRBV9 to TRBJ2-1; TRBD2 aligns across 13 bases. Germline CDR1 SGDLS, CDR2 YYNGEE. This CDR3 is 17 amino acids long. The V gene end was trimmed by 0 bases and the J gene end by 6 bases; junction bases not matched to a gene: 6. The CDR3 here is CASSVDTSGGAFNEQFF. CDR3 in DNA: TGTGCCAGCAGCGTAGATACTAGCGGGGGGGCCTTCAATGAGCAGTTCTTC.

V usage is TRBV5-1 and J usage is TRBJ2-3; 10 nucleotides align to TRBD2. V dropped 2 bases and J dropped 0; count of bases not matched to a gene: 3. CDR1 SGHRS and CDR2 YFSETQ come from the germline V gene. CDR3 size: 16 residues. CDR3 sequence: CASSLTAGGSTDTQYF. CDR3 nucleotide sequence: TGCGCCAGCAGCTTAACAGCGGGGGGGAGCACAGATACGCAGTATTTT.

V usage is TRBV11-2 and J usage is TRBJ2-2; possible D gene TRBD1, 6 bases. V was cut by 1 base and J by 4 bases, with 10 bases left in between. The germline gives CDR1 SGHAT, CDR2 FQNNGV. The CDR3 contains 15 residues. CDR3 protein: CASSLVTGPTGELFF. CDR3 bases: TGTGCCAGCAGCTTAGTAACAGGGCCCACCGGGGAGCTGTTTTTT. Full variable domain (remainder filled in from reference TRBV11-2 and TRBJ2-2): EAGVAQSPRYKIIEKRQSVAFWCNPISGHATLYWYQQILGQGPKLLIQFQNNGVVDDSQLPKDRFSAERLKGVDSTLKIQPAKLEDSAVYLCASSLVTGPTGELFFGEGSRLTVL.

The J gene is TRBJ2-1, the V gene TRBV19; a weak D match, TRBD1 (6 bases). CDR1 and CDR2 from the germline V gene are LNHDA and SQIVND (reference sequence). This CDR3 has 13 amino acids. With 5 bases removed from V and 10 bases from J, the gap between germline ends came to 15 bases. The CDR3, as DNA: TGTGCCAGTAGTTCGAGGACAGCAAGAGAGCAGTTCTTC. This translates into CASSSRTAREQFF.

This clone came up a few times. The chain recombines TRBV6-2 or TRBV6-3 with TRBJ1-1; unclear D gene. The ends were cut back, 6 bases at V and 2 bases at J, with 10 bases in the middle. There are 13 residues in the CDR3. From germline, CDR1 is MNHEY and CDR2 SVGEGT. This chain's CDR3 is CASSLTENTEAFF. The CDR3, as DNA: TGTGCCAGCAGCCTTACTGAAAACACTGAAGCTTTCTTT.

This clone was picked up one time. This rearrangement joins TRBV19 to TRBJ1-4; D unresolved. V was cut by 5 bases and J by 8 bases, with 15 bases left in between. This CDR3 region has 14 residues. The V gene's germline CDR1 is LNHDA and CDR2 SQIVND (reference sequence). CDR3 residues: CASSPPRREEKLFF. The CDR3 DNA sequence: TGTGCCAGTAGTCCGCCTCGTCGGGAGGAAAAACTGTTTTTT.

This chain links TRBV10-3 with TRBJ2-7; tentative D call: TRBD2 (5 bases). Germline V gene sequence: CDR1 ENHRY, CDR2 SYGVKD. Trimming pared 4 bases from V and 4 bases from J, leaving 17 bases between. The CDR3 extends over 15 amino acids. The CDR3 loop reads CAISADRDSRYEQYF. The CDR3 DNA follows: TGTGCCATCAGTGCCGACCGGGATAGTCGGTACGAGCAGTACTTC.

V usage is TRBV27 and J usage is TRBJ1-1; D gene uncertain. V lost 2 bases and J lost 0, with 10 bases in between. Germline CDR1 MNHEY, CDR2 SMNVEV (reference sequence). This CDR3 has 15 amino acids. The CDR3 region is CASSLLPSMNTEAFF. CDR3 nucleotide sequence: TGTGCCAGCAGTTTACTACCCTCTATGAACACTGAAGCTTTCTTT.